One sample yielded the 26 T cell receptor beta chains listed below, sequenced in a study of PD-1 blockade in classical Hodgkin lymphoma. The table came from immunoSEQ multiplex PCR; TCRdb's copy has only in-frame clones and leaves some out. The sample has roughly 140,000 clones, approximately 80% seen once. There was relapse after autologous stem cell transplantation in every patient, and there was variation in brentuximab vedotin exposure. This material consisted of peripheral blood mononuclear cells (PBMCs), taken before the second cycle of nivolumab. The receptors here all came from a human donor with classical Hodgkin lymphoma.

V is TRBV11-2 and J is TRBJ2-7; TRBD2 might be the D (6 bases). The germline V gene encodes CDR1 SGHAT and CDR2 FQNNGV. V dropped 1 base and J dropped 1 base, with 11 bases sitting between them. The CDR3 extends over 15 amino acids. CDR3 nucleotide sequence: TGTGCCAGCAGCTTAGTGACCGGAGGGTCCTACGAGCAGTACTTC. It yields the protein CASSLVTGGSYEQYF. The full variable domain, with the rest looked up from reference TRBV11-2 and TRBJ2-7, is EAGVAQSPRYKIIEKRQSVAFWCNPISGHATLYWYQQILGQGPKLLIQFQNNGVVDDSQLPKDRFSAERLKGVDSTLKIQPAKLEDSAVYLCASSLVTGGSYEQYFGPGTRLTVT.

The chain has TRBV5-1 and TRBJ1-6; D might be TRBD1 (5 bases). This CDR3 spans 15 amino acids. The V end was cut by 2 bases, the J end by 13 bases, with 19 bases between. CDR1 and CDR2 (germline): SGHRS, YFSETQ. The CDR3: CASSFGTAEGGPLHF. In DNA form, the CDR3 reads TGCGCCAGCAGCTTCGGGACGGCGGAGGGTGGTCCCCTCCACTTT. The full variable domain, completed using reference TRBV5-1 and TRBJ1-6, is KAGVTQTPRYLIKTRGQQVTLSCSPISGHRSVSWYQQTPGQGLQFLFEYFSETQRNKGNFPGRFSGRQFSNSRSEMNVSTLELGDSALYLCASSFGTAEGGPLHFGNGTRLTVT.

The chain joins TRBV7-9 to TRBJ1-2; 7 nucleotides line up with TRBD1. V shed 0 bases, J shed 1 base, and the junction held 2 bases outside the gene matches. CDR1 and CDR2 from the germline V gene are SEHNR and FQNEAQ (reference sequence). This CDR3 is built from 15 residues. CDR3 loop: CASSLASGGNYGYTF. For the CDR3, the DNA is TGTGCCAGCAGCTTAGCATCAGGGGGTAACTATGGCTACACCTTC.

The chain employs TRBV28 and TRBJ1-5, with D uncertain. Germline assignment: CDR1 MDHEN and CDR2 SYDVKM. Trimming pared 1 base from V and 1 base from J, leaving 5 bases between. This CDR3 region has 14 residues. The CDR3 sequence is CASSLLDSNQPQHF. DNA of the CDR3: TGTGCCAGCAGTTTATTGGACAGCAATCAGCCCCAGCATTTT. The full variable domain, with the rest looked up from reference TRBV28 and TRBJ1-5, is DVKVTQSSRYLVKRTGEKVFLECVQDMDHENMFWYRQDPGLGLRLIYFSYDVKMKEKGDIPEGYSVSREKKERFSLILESASTNQTSMYLCASSLLDSNQPQHFGDGTRLSIL.

This chain joins TRBV4-2 and TRBJ2-3, with TRBD2 matching 7 bases. J was trimmed by 3 bases and V by 4 bases; bases with no gene match: 10. The CDR3 has 16 amino acids. CDR1 and CDR2 (germline): LGHNA, YNFKEQ. The CDR3 nucleotides are TGTGCCAGCAGCCCCGTGTCGGGAGGACGGACAGATACGCAGTATTTT. Amino acid sequence: CASSPVSGGRTDTQYF.

In DNA, the CDR3 is TGTGCCAGCAGCGGACGGGGGAACACCGGGGAGCTGTTTTTT. Translation gives CASSGRGNTGELFF. The rearrangement joins TRBV9 to TRBJ2-2; possible D gene TRBD2, 5 bases. Germline-derived CDR1 and CDR2 are SGDLS and YYNGEE. There are 14 residues in the CDR3. Deletions cut 3 bases from V and 1 base from J, with 7 bases between.

The J gene is TRBJ2-3, the V gene TRBV11-2; TRBD2 aligns across 11 bases. Germline V gene data show CDR1 as SGHAT and CDR2 as FQNNGV. This CDR3 is 16 amino acids long. The junction had 6 bases not matched to a gene; V was cut back by 5 bases and J by 2 bases. The CDR3 loop reads CASSTGGLAATDTQYF. The DNA for the CDR3 is TGTGCCAGCAGCACGGGGGGACTAGCGGCCACAGATACGCAGTATTTT.

J is TRBJ2-7 and V is TRBV6-6; 9 nucleotides agree with TRBD1. The ends lost 3 bases at V and 4 bases at J; junction bases unmatched: 4. Germline CDR1 reads MNHNY; CDR2 reads SVGAGI (reference sequence). This CDR3 is 14 amino acids long. The CDR3 nucleotides are TGTGCCAGCAGTTATGGGACAGGGAATTACGAGCAGTACTTC. Amino acid sequence: CASSYGTGNYEQYF.

CDR3 in amino acids: CSVTSPGTGNVELFF. Here the CDR3 DNA reads TGCAGCGTGACCTCTCCCGGGACAGGGAATGTTGAACTGTTTTTT. The chain employs TRBV29-1 and TRBJ1-4; 9 bases agree with TRBD1. The CDR3 consists of 15 residues. The V gene end was trimmed by 6 bases and the J gene end by 12 bases; junction bases not matched to a gene: 17. Germline loops: CDR1 SQVTM, CDR2 ANQGSEA.

The gene calls are TRBV5-5 and TRBJ1-5, with TRBD1 as a possible D gene (5 bases). The CDR3 is 15 residues long. Deletions cut 2 bases from V and 3 bases from J, with 12 bases between. The germline gives CDR1 SGHKS, CDR2 YYEKEE (reference sequence). The CDR3 sequence is CASSLVSGPNQPQHF. CDR3 bases: TGTGCCAGCAGCTTAGTTTCAGGGCCCAATCAGCCCCAGCATTTT.

The rearrangement uses TRBV6-5 and TRBJ2-1; 9 bases line up with TRBD2. The ends lost 0 bases at V and 4 bases at J; junction bases unmatched: 4. Looked up from germline, CDR1 is MNHEY and CDR2 is SVGAGI. The CDR3 length is 16 residues. CDR3 protein: CASSYSRAGGYNEQFF. CDR3 sequence (DNA): TGTGCCAGCAGTTACTCGAGGGCGGGAGGGTACAATGAGCAGTTCTTC.

The CDR3: CASSLASGGAETQYF. CDR3 sequence (DNA): TGCGCCAGCAGCTTGGCTAGCGGGGGGGCAGAGACCCAGTACTTC. This chain connects TRBV5-1 to TRBJ2-5; 12 bases fit TRBD2. With 0 bases clipped from V and 4 bases from J, the junction kept 1 base outside the gene matches. The germline CDR1 and CDR2 sequences are SGHRS and YFSETQ. The CDR3 totals 15 residues.

The V gene is TRBV27, the J gene TRBJ2-1; 7 positions match TRBD1. The CDR3 length is 14 residues. Trimming removed 10 bases from V and 4 bases from J; junction bases left unmatched: 10. Germline CDR1 MNHEY, CDR2 SMNVEV (reference sequence). The CDR3 nucleotides are TGTGCCACTTACGGGACAGAAAGATACAATGAGCAGTTCTTC. Amino acid sequence: CATYGTERYNEQFF.

This rearrangement joins TRBV7-3 to TRBJ2-2, with D uncertain. Germline CDR1 reads SGHTA; CDR2 reads FQGTGA. CDR3 length equals 12 residues. Between the trimmed V and J ends, which lost 6 bases and 6 bases, there was a span of 8 bases. CDR3 DNA sequence: TGTGCCAGCAGGGGTCGCGCCGGGGAGCTGTTTTTT. This translates into CASRGRAGELFF.

The chain employs TRBV21-1 and TRBJ1-1; the table's D call TRBD1 went unverified against the DNA. TRBV21-1 is a pseudogene locus. This CDR3 is 16 amino acids long. The CDR3 is CASSKAPGTANTEAFF. The CDR3 DNA sequence: TGTGCCAGCAGCAAGGCTCCCGGGACAGCGAACACTGAAGCTTTCTTT.

The chain couples TRBV10-3 to TRBJ2-1, with D unclear. CDR3 length equals 17 residues. Per the germline V gene, CDR1 is ENHRY and CDR2 is SYGVKD. Trimming left V 5 bases short and J 0 bases short, with 17 bases between. The CDR3 protein is CAISPFLTATSYNEQFF. DNA of the CDR3: TGTGCCATCAGTCCATTCCTTACAGCTACCTCCTACAATGAGCAGTTCTTC.

J is TRBJ2-5 and V is TRBV19; D ambiguous. CDR1 is LNHDA and CDR2 is SQIVND in the germline V gene (reference sequence). V lost 3 bases, J lost 4 bases, and 3 bases lay in between. The length of the CDR3 is 11 residues. CDR3 in DNA: TGTGCCAGTAGTATGGGAGAGACCCAGTACTTC. Its protein product is CASSMGETQYF.

The genes are TRBV25-1 and TRBJ2-2, with 8 bases identical to TRBD1. Per germline, CDR1 MGHDK and CDR2 SYGVNS. The junction had 4 bases not matched to a gene; V was cut back by 7 bases and J by 3 bases. The CDR3 sequence is 14 residues long. The CDR3 DNA reads TGTGCCAGCACAAACAGGGGGTACACCGGGGAGCTGTTTTTT. Amino acids: CASTNRGYTGELFF.

V gene TRBV13 combines with J gene TRBJ2-7; 8 nucleotides match TRBD1. The germline V gene encodes CDR1 PRHDT and CDR2 FYEKMQ (reference sequence). The CDR3 is 16 residues long. The J segment lost 3 bases and the V segment lost 5 bases, leaving 12 bases of the junction unmatched. In nucleotides, the CDR3 is TGTGCCAGCAGCCCTTCTCCCGGGACAGGTAGCTACGAGCAGTACTTC. This codes for CASSPSPGTGSYEQYF.

The rearrangement uses TRBV19 and TRBJ2-5; D is possibly TRBD1 (5 bases). Germline-derived CDR1 and CDR2 are LNHDA and SQIVND (reference sequence). This CDR3 has 15 amino acids. The V and J ends lost 5 bases and 2 bases respectively, with 15 bases between them. CDR3 in DNA: TGTGCCAGTAGTCTGGGCAGGGCCCTACAAGAGACCCAGTACTTC. Amino acids: CASSLGRALQETQYF.

The chain is built from TRBV7-7 and TRBJ2-5, with D tentatively TRBD1 or TRBD2 (6 bases each). V lost 1 base, J lost 3 bases, and 12 bases lay in between. Germline V lookup: CDR1 SSHAT, CDR2 FNYEAQ (reference sequence). The CDR3 totals 15 residues. The CDR3 bases are TGTGCCAGCAGCTTAGGCGGGACAACGGAAGAGACCCAGTACTTC. Encoded protein: CASSLGGTTEETQYF.

This rearrangement joins TRBV4-2 to TRBJ1-1; 8 bases agree with TRBD1. The trim removed 4 bases at V and 4 bases at J, leaving 5 bases unmatched. This CDR3 has 14 amino acids. Germline CDR1 LGHNA, CDR2 YNFKEQ. CDR3 amino acids: CASSLNTGGTEAFF. The DNA of the CDR3 is TGTGCCAGCAGCCTGAATACAGGGGGCACTGAAGCTTTCTTT.

This chain joins TRBV6-1 and TRBJ1-2, with D unclear. Per the germline V gene, CDR1 is MNHNS and CDR2 is SASEGT. V lost 1 base and J lost 3, with 6 bases in between. The CDR3 is made up of 13 amino acids. CDR3 residues: CASSEDRYYGYTF. CDR3 DNA sequence: TGTGCCAGCAGTGAAGACCGCTACTATGGCTACACCTTC.

The CDR3 here is CASSVGWTRGEQFF. DNA of the CDR3: TGTGCCAGCAGCGTAGGGTGGACTAGGGGTGAGCAGTTCTTC. V gene TRBV9 combines with J gene TRBJ2-1, with 7 bases matching TRBD2. The V and J ends lost 0 bases and 9 bases, in that order; junction bases with no gene match: 6. CDR1 SGDLS and CDR2 YYNGEE come from the germline V gene. This CDR3 comprises 14 residues.

This clone was seen more than once but under ten times. The CDR3: CASSMGGPEAFF. CDR3 sequence (DNA): TGTGCCAGTAGTATGGGAGGGCCTGAAGCTTTCTTT. This chain joins TRBV19 and TRBJ1-1; D is uncertain. The CDR3 runs 12 residues. CDR1 LNHDA and CDR2 SQIVND come from the germline V gene (reference sequence). Trimming left V 3 bases short and J 6 bases short, with 8 bases between.

This clone was seen a handful of times. The chain joins TRBV28 to TRBJ2-2; the D gene is possibly TRBD1 (5 bases). The CDR3 has 14 amino acids. Germline V gene lookup returns CDR1 MDHEN and CDR2 SYDVKM. V gave up 3 bases and J gave up 2 bases, with 7 bases separating them. CDR3 amino acids: CASSLDINTGELFF. CDR3 nucleotide sequence: TGTGCCAGCAGTTTGGACATCAACACCGGGGAGCTGTTTTTT.